A single sample is the source of the 3 T cell receptor beta chains below, sequenced in a study of blood T cell repertoires in COVID-19. Assay: immunoSEQ multiplex PCR; the TCRdb copy retains only in-frame clones and omits some. Altogether roughly 150,000 clones are present, roughly 79% being singletons, with the ten largest covering approximately 8.6%. The source material was peripheral blood. The receptors were sampled from a man aged 50 to 60 with active or convalescent COVID-19.

The rearrangement joins TRBV28 to TRBJ2-1; 12 bases are a match to TRBD2. The V segment lost 4 bases and the J segment 0 bases; nucleotides outside the gene matches: 1. The germline V gene has CDR1 MDHEN and CDR2 SYDVKM. The CDR3 totals 16 residues. The CDR3 nucleotides are TGTGCCAGCAGTTCGACTAGCGGGAGCTCCTACAATGAGCAGTTCTTC. Translation: CASSSTSGSSYNEQFF.

This clone was detected a few times. Other DNA sequences of this sample code for an identical CDR3. This rearrangement joins TRBV5-1 to TRBJ2-6; 7 nucleotides match TRBD1. Germline V gives CDR1 SGHRS, CDR2 YFSETQ. The CDR3 has 15 residues. The J segment lost 4 bases and the V segment lost 4 bases, leaving 5 bases of the junction unmatched. The CDR3 sequence is CASSPTGAGANVLTF. In DNA form, the CDR3 reads TGCGCCAGCAGCCCTACAGGGGCAGGGGCCAACGTCCTGACTTTC.

The chain couples TRBV11-2 to TRBJ2-7; D may be TRBD2 (6 bases). Germline assignment: CDR1 SGHAT and CDR2 FQNNGV. This CDR3 has 16 residues. Trimming pared 6 bases from V and 6 bases from J, leaving 24 bases between. The CDR3 protein is CASSSGRAAEPSEQYF. The DNA for the CDR3 is TGTGCCAGCAGTTCCGGGAGAGCGGCAGAGCCTAGCGAGCAGTACTTC. Using reference TRBV11-2 and TRBJ2-7 for the parts outside the CDR3, the full variable domain is EAGVAQSPRYKIIEKRQSVAFWCNPISGHATLYWYQQILGQGPKLLIQFQNNGVVDDSQLPKDRFSAERLKGVDSTLKIQPAKLEDSAVYLCASSSGRAAEPSEQYFGPGTRLTVT.